The entry below describes one T cell receptor (beta chain). Antigen unknown. These data come from a study of CD8+ T cells in alopecia areata. In the study overall: It was oral tofacitinib, at 5 to 10 mg twice daily, that treated patients received.

The CDR3 spans 15 residues. In germline, CDR1 is KGHSH, CDR2 LQKENI. V gave up 5 bases and J gave up 1 base, with 15 bases separating them. Specified treatment: oral pan-JAK inhibitor, 5-10 mg twice daily. Once RNA had been extracted, it was reverse transcribed into cDNA to act as the sequencing template. The protocol was immunoSEQ multiplex PCR, while the TCRdb copy is restricted to in-frame clones and leaves out a portion. The repertoire holds more than 100,000 clones, with under 90% as singletons. Study conclusions and caveats: Significant decreases in scalp clonality and expanded CD8+ clones followed tofacitinib treatment. Normal scalp had lower clonality than lesional scalp, with alopecia totalis/universalis lesions showing this most strongly.

This sample comprised CD8+ T cells sorted from blood, obtained at approximately week 30, from a patient treated with tofacitinib. This chain joins TRBV18 and TRBJ2-7, with D perhaps being TRBD1 or TRBD2 (5 bases each). The source of this sequence is a human donor with alopecia areata. CDR3 sequence reads: CASSAEGSGSYEQYF. In DNA, the CDR3 is TGTGCCAGCTCAGCTGAGGGGTCGGGGTCCTACGAGCAGTACTTC.